This TCR beta chain derives from a study of glioma-infiltrating T cells after dendritic cell vaccination. Study observations and caveats: Patients with more pretreatment TILs had longer time to progression and survival. The cohort had few patients with full blood and tumor sets.

Concerning this clone: Its antigen is as yet unknown.

Time point here: after dendritic cell vaccination, including at tumor progression/relapse. PBMC were collected before vaccination, two weeks after the third vaccination, and at progression. Input was 1.5 to 2.5 ug genomic DNA, or all available if less. Using immunoSEQ multiplex PCR, the repertoire was profiled, and TCRdb retains in-frame clones only, with some absent. The table has about 94,000 clones, around 80% seen once. In germline, CDR1 is SGHNT, CDR2 YYREEE (reference sequence). The CDR3 contains 15 residues. V was shortened by 4 bases and J by 0 bases, with 11 bases between the two germline ends.

This TCR came from a human donor with glioblastoma. The chain employs TRBV5-4 and TRBJ1-3; D unresolved. This material consisted of blood, taken after dendritic cell vaccination. The CDR3 here is CASSTVTGSGNTIYF. CDR3 coding DNA: TGTGCCAGCAGCACCGTGACGGGCTCTGGAAACACCATATATTTT.